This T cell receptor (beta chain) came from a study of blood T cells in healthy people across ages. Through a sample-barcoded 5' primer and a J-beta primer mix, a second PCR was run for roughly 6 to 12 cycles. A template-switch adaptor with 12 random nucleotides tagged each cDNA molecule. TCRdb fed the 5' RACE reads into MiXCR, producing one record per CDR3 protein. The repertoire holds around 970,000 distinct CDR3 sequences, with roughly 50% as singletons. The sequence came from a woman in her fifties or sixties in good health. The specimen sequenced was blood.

The CDR3 here is CASSLRRQGDSPLHF. CDR3 bases: TGTGCCAGCAGCTTACGAAGACAGGGAGATTCACCCCTCCACTTT. This chain joins TRBV7-2 and TRBJ1-6; 7 positions agree with TRBD1. CDR3 length: 15 residues. The germline V gene encodes CDR1 SGHTA and CDR2 FQGNSA. Germline trimming cut 2 bases from V and 8 bases from J; bases unmatched to any gene: 6.